This TCR beta chain derives from a study of blood T cell repertoires in COVID-19. Study background: The United States, Italy and Spain were the sources of the acute and convalescent COVID-19 samples. PBMCs, B-cell-depleted T cells, or T cells provided the cDNA or gDNA that made up the material.

Original analysis: Reference gene primer amplification gave nucleated cell count estimates. Method: immunoSEQ multiplex PCR; TCRdb's copy keeps in-frame clones and lacks some. V and J calls and clone size are copied from that table; D and trimming were computed from the DNA. The sample records approximately 210,000 clones, 80% to 90% being singletons. The length of the CDR3 is 15 residues. V was clipped by 4 bases and J by 1 base; unmatched bases: 6. Germline assignment: CDR1 SGHDT and CDR2 YYEEEE. The clonotype was recovered from a woman in her 40s with active or convalescent COVID-19. This chain links TRBV5-6 with TRBJ2-7; 9 bases align to TRBD1. The sample taken for sequencing was peripheral blood. As DNA, the CDR3 is TGTGCCAGCAGCGCCCGGGACAGGGCATCCTACGAGCAGTACTTC. Amino acid sequence: CASSARDRASYEQYF.